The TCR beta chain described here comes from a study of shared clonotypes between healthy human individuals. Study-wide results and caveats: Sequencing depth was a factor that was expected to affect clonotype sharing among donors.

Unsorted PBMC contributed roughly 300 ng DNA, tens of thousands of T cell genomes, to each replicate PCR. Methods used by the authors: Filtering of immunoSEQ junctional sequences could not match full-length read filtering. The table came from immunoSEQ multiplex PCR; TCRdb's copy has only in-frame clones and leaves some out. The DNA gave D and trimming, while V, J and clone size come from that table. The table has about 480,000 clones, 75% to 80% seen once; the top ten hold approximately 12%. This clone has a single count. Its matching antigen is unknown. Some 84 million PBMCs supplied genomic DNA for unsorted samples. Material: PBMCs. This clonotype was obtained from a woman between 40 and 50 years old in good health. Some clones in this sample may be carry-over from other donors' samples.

CDR3 nucleotide sequence: TGTGCCAGCAGCGACCCGGGGCTAGCCGGCGAGACCCAGTACTTC. Its protein product is CASSDPGLAGETQYF. The chain couples TRBV2 to TRBJ2-5; D may match TRBD1 or TRBD2 (5 bases each). CDR3 length: 15 residues. Trimming cost V 6 bases and J 5 bases, with 19 bases left between them. Looked up from germline, CDR1 is SNHLY and CDR2 is FYNNEI. Full variable domain (rest looked up from reference TRBV2 and TRBJ2-5): EPEVTQTPSHQVTQMGQEVILRCVPISNHLYFYWYRQILGQKVEFLVSFYNNEISEKSEIFDDQFSVERPDGSNFTLKIRSTKLEDSAMYFCASSDPGLAGETQYFGPGTRLLVL.